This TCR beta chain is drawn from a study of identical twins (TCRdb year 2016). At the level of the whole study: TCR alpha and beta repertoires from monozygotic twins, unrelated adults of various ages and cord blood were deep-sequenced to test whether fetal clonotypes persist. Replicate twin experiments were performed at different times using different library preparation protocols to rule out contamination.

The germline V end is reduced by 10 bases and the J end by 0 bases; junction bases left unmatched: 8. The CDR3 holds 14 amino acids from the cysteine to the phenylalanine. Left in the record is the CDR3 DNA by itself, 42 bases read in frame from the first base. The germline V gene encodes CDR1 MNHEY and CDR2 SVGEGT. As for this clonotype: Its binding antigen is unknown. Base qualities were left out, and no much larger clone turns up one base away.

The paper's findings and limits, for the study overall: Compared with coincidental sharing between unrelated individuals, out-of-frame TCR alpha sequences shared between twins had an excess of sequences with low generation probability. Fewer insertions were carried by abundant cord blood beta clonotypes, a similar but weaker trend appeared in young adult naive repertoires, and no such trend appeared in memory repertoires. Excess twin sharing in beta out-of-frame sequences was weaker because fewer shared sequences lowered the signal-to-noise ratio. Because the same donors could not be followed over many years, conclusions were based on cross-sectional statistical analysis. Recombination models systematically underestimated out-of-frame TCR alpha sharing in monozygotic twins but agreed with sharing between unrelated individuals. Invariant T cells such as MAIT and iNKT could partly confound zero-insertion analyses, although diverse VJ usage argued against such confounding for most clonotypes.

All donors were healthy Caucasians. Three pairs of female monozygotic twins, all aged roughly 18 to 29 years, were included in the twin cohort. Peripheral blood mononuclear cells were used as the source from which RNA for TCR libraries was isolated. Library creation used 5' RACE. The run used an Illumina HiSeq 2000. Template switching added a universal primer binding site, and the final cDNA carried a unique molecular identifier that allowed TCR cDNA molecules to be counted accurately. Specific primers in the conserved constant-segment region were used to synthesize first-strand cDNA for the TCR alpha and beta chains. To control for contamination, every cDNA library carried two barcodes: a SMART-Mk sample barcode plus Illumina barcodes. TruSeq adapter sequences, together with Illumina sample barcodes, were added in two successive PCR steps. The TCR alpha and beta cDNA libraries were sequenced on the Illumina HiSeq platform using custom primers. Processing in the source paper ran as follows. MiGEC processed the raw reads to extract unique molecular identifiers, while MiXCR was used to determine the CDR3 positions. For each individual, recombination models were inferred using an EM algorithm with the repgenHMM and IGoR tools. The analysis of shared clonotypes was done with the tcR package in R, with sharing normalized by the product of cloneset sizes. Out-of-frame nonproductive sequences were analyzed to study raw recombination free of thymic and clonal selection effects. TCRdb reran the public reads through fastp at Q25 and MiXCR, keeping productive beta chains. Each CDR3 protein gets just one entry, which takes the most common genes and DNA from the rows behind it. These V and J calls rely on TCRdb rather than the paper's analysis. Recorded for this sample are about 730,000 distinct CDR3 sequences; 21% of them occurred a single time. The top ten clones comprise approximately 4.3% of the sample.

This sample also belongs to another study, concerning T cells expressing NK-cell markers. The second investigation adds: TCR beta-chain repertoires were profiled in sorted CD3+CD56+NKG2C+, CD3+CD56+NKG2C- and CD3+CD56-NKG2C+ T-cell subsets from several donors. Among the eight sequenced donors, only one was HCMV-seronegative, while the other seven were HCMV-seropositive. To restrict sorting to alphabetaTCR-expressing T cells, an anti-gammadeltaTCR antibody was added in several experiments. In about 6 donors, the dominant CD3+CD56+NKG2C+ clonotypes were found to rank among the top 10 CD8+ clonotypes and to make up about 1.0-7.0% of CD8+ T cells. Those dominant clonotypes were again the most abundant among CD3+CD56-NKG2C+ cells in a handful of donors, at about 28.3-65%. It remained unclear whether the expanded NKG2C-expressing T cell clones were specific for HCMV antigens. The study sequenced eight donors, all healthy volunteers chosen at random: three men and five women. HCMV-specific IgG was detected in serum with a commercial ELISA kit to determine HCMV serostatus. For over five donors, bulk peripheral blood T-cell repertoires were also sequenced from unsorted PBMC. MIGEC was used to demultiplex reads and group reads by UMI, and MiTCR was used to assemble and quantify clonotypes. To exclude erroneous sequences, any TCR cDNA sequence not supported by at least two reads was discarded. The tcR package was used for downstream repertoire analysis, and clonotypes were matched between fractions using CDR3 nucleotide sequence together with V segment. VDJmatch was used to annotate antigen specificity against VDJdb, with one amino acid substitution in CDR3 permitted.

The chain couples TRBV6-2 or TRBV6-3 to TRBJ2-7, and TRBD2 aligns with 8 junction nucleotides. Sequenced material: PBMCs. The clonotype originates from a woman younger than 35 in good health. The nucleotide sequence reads TGTGCCACCTCGATAGCGGGGTCCTCCTACGAGCAGTACTTC. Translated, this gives CATSIAGSSYEQYF.